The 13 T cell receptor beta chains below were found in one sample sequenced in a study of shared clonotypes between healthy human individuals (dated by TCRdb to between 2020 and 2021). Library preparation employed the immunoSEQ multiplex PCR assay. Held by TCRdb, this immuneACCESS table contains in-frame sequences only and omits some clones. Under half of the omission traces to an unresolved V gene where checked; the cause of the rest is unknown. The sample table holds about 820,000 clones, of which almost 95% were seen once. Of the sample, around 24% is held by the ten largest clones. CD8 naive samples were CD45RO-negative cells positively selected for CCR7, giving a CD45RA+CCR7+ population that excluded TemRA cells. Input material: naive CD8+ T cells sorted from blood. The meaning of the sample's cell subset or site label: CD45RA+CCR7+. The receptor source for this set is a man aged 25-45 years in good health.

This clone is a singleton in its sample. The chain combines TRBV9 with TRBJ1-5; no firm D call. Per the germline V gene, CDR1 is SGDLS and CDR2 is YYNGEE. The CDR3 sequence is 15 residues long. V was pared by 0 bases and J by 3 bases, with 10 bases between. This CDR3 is CASSVEGLINQPQHF. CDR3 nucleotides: TGTGCCAGCAGCGTAGAAGGCCTGATCAATCAGCCCCAGCATTTT.

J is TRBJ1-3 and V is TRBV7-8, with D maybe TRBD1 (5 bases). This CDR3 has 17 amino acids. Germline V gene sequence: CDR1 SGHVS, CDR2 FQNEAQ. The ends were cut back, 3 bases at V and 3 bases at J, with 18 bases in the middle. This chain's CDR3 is CASSFGFGRELGNTIYF. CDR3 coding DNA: TGTGCCAGCAGCTTTGGGTTCGGCAGGGAACTTGGAAACACCATATATTTT. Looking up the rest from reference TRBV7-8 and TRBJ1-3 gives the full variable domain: GAGVSQSPRYKVAKRGQDVALRCDPISGHVSLFWYQQALGQGPEFLTYFQNEAQLDKSGLPSDRFFAERPEGSVSTLKIQRTQQEDSAVYLCASSFGFGRELGNTIYFGEGSWLTVV.

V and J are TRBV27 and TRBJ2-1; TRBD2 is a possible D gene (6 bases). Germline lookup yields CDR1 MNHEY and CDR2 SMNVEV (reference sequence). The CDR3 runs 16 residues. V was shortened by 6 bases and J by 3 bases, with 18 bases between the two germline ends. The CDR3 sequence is CASRIAGPFRYNEQFF. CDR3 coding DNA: TGTGCCAGCAGGATTGCGGGACCGTTTCGCTACAATGAGCAGTTCTTC.

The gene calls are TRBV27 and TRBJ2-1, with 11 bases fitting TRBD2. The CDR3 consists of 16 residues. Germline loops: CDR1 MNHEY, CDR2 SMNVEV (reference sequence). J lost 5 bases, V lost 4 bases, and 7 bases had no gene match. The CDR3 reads CASSSISGRADNEQFF. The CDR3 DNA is TGTGCCAGCAGTTCGATTAGCGGGAGGGCTGACAATGAGCAGTTCTTC.

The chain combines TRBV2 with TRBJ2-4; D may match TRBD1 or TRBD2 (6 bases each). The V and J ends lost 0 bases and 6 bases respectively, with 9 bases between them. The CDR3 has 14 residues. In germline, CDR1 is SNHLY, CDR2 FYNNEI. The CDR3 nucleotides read TGTGCCAGCAGTGAAGCGGGGGGCAGAAACATTCAGTACTTC. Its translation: CASSEAGGRNIQYF.

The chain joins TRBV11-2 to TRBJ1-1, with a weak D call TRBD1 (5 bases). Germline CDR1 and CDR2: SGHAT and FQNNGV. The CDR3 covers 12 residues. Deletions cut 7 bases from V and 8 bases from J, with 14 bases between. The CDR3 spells CASIDGGTEAFF. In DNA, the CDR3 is TGTGCCAGCATTGACGGGGGGACCGAAGCTTTCTTT.

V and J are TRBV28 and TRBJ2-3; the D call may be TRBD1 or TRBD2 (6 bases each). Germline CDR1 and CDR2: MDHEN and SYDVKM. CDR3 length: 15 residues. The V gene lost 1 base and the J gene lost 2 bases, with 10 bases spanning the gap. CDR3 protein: CASSLSGAATDTQYF. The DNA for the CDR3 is TGTGCCAGCAGTTTATCGGGGGCAGCCACAGATACGCAGTATTTT.

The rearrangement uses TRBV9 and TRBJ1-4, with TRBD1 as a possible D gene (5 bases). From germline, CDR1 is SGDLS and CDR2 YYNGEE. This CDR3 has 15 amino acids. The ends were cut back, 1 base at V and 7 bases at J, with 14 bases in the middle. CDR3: CASSVYGRGGEKLFF. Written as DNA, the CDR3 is TGTGCCAGCAGCGTATATGGGAGGGGCGGTGAAAAACTGTTTTTT.

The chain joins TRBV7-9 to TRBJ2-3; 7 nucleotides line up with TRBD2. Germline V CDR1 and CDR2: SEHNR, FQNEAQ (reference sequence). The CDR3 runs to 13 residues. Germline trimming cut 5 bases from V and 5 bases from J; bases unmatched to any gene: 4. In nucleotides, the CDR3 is TGTGCCAGCAGCCCATGGGGGGGAGATACGCAGTATTTT. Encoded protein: CASSPWGGDTQYF.

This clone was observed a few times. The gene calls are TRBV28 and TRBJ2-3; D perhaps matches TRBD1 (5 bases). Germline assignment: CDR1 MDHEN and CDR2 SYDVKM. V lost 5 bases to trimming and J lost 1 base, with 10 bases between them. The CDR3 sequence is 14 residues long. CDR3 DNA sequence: TGTGCCAGCAGTCCCGAAGGGGGCACAGATACGCAGTATTTT. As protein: CASSPEGGTDTQYF.

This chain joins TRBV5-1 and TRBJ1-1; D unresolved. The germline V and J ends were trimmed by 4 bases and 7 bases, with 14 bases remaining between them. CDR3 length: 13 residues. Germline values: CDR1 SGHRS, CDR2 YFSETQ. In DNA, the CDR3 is TGCGCCAGCAGCCCAGACCCGGCATTTGAAGCTTTCTTT. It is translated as CASSPDPAFEAFF.

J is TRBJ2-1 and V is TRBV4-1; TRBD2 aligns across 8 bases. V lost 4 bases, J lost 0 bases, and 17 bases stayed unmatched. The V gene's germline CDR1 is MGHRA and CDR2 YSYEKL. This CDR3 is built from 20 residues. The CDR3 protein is CASSPQRWASGPSSYNEQFF. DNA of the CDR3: TGCGCCAGCAGCCCCCAAAGGTGGGCTAGCGGGCCAAGCTCCTACAATGAGCAGTTCTTC.

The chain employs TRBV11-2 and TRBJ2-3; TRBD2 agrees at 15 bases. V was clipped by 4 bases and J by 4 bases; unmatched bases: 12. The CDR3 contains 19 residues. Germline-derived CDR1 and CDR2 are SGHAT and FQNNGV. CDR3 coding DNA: TGTGCCAGCAGCTCACCCCCGGGACTAGCGGGAGGCCCCCCAGATACGCAGTATTTT. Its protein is CASSSPPGLAGGPPDTQYF. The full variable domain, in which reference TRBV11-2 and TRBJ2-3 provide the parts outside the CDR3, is EAGVAQSPRYKIIEKRQSVAFWCNPISGHATLYWYQQILGQGPKLLIQFQNNGVVDDSQLPKDRFSAERLKGVDSTLKIQPAKLEDSAVYLCASSSPPGLAGGPPDTQYFGPGTRLTVL.